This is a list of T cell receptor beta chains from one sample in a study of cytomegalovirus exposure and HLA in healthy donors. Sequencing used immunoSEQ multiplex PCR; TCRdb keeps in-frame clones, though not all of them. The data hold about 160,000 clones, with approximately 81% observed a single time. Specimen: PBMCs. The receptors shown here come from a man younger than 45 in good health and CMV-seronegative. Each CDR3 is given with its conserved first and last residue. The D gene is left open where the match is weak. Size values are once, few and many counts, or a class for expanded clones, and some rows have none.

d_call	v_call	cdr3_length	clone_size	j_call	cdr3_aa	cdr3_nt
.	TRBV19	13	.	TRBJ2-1	CASSRVAYNEQFF	TGTGCCAGTAGCAGGGTGGCCTACAATGAGCAGTTCTTC
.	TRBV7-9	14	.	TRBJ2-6	CASSPPVGANVLTF	TGTGCCAGCAGCCCTCCCGTTGGGGCCAACGTCCTGACTTTC
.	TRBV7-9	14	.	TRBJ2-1	CASSPGWGHNEQFF	TGTGCCAGCAGCCCCGGTTGGGGCCACAATGAGCAGTTCTTC
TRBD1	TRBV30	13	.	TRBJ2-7	CAWSRDRAYEQYF	TGTGCCTGGAGTCGGGACAGGGCCTACGAGCAGTACTTC
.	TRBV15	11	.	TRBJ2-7	CATSRDLEQYF	TGTGCCACCAGCAGAGATCTCGAGCAGTACTTC
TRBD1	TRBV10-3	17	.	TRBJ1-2	CAISDRGGTGAGYGYTF	TGTGCCATCAGCGACCGGGGTGGGACAGGGGCCGGATATGGCTACACCTTC
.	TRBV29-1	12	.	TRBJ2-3	CSVDRQSDTQYF	TGCAGCGTTGACCGACAATCAGATACGCAGTATTTT
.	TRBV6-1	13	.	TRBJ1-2	CASSVREGYGYTF	TGTGCCAGCAGTGTCAGGGAAGGCTATGGCTACACCTTC
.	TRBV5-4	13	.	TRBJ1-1	CASSRQGNTEAFF	TGTGCCAGCAGCCGACAAGGGAACACTGAAGCTTTCTTT
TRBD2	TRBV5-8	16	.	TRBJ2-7	CASSRYGTSGSYEQYF	TGTGCCAGCAGCCGATACGGGACTAGCGGGTCCTACGAGCAGTACTTC
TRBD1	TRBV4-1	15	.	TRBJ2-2	CASSQDGTGTGELFF	TGCGCCAGCAGCCAAGACGGGACAGGCACCGGGGAGCTGTTTTTT
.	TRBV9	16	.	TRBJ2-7	CASSVGGAGGFYEQYF	TGTGCCAGCAGCGTAGGGGGGGCAGGGGGATTCTACGAGCAGTACTTC
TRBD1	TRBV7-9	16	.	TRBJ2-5	CASSLRQDRAHETQYF	TGTGCCAGCAGCTTAAGACAGGACAGGGCTCACGAGACCCAGTACTTC
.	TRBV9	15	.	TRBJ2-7	CASSVGGTSSYEQYF	TGTGCCAGCAGCGTAGGAGGTACGAGCTCCTACGAGCAGTACTTC
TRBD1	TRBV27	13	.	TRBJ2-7	CASSSRQGNEQYF	TGTGCCAGCAGTTCGCGACAGGGGAACGAGCAGTACTTC
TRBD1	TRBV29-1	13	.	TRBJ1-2	CSVQDRALYGYTF	TGCAGCGTGCAGGACAGGGCCCTCTATGGCTACACCTTC
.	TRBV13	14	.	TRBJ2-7	CASRAGFGTYEQYF	TGTGCCAGCCGGGCAGGGTTCGGAACATACGAGCAGTACTTC
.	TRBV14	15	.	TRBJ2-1	CASSPIFGPPWEQFF	TGTGCCAGCAGCCCCATCTTTGGGCCTCCTTGGGAGCAGTTCTTC
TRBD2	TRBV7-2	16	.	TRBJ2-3	CASSSLAGVGADTQYF	TGTGCCAGCAGCTCCTTAGCGGGAGTTGGTGCAGATACGCAGTATTTT
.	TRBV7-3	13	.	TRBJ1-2	CASSLSGSYGYTF	TGTGCCAGCAGCTTATCCGGGAGCTATGGCTACACCTTC
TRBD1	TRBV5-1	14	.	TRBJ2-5	CASSLAQGSETQYF	TGCGCCAGCAGCTTGGCACAGGGGTCAGAGACCCAGTACTTC
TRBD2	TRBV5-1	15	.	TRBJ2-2	CASSLRGANTGELFF	TGCGCCAGCAGCCTACGGGGGGCGAACACCGGGGAGCTGTTTTTT
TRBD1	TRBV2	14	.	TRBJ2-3	CAILKRQGRDTQYF	TGTGCCATCTTAAAAAGACAGGGGAGAGATACGCAATATTTT
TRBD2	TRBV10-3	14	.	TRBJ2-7	CATFSGTEYYEQYF	TGTGCCACCTTTAGCGGGACGGAGTACTACGAGCAGTACTTC
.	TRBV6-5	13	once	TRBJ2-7	CASSYGGIYEQYF	TGTGCCAGCAGTTACGGAGGGATCTACGAGCAGTACTTC
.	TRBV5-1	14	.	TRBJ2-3	CASSFQASSDTQYF	TGCGCCAGCAGCTTCCAGGCTAGCTCAGATACGCAGTATTTT
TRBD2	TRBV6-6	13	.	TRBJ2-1	CASGLAGVNEQFF	TGTGCCAGCGGACTAGCGGGAGTCAATGAGCAGTTCTTC
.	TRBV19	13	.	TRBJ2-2	CASSLRGTGELFF	TGTGCCAGTAGTTTACGGGGGACCGGGGAGCTGTTTTTT
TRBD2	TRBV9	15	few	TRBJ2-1	CASSISGRQGNEQFF	TGTGCCAGCAGCATTAGCGGGAGACAAGGGAATGAGCAGTTCTTC
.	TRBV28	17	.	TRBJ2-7	CASSPRRLGPLSVEQYF	TGTGCCAGCAGTCCTCGACGACTGGGGCCCCTCTCTGTCGAGCAGTACTTC
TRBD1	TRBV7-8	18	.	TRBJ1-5	CASRAIEQGANSNQPQHF	TGTGCCAGCAGGGCCATAGAACAGGGGGCAAATAGCAATCAGCCCCAGCATTTT
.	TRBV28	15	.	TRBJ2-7	CASSFGWNGDYEQYF	TGTGCCAGCAGTTTCGGTTGGAACGGAGACTACGAGCAGTACTTC
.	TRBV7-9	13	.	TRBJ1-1	CASSRTENTEAFF	TGTGCCAGCAGCCGGACAGAGAACACTGAAGCTTTCTTT
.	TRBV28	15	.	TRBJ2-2	CASMASTGNTGELFF	TGTGCCAGCATGGCGTCCACAGGGAACACCGGGGAGCTGTTTTTT
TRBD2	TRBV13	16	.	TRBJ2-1	CASSYLAGGPYNEQFF	TGTGCCAGCAGCTATTTAGCGGGAGGCCCCTACAATGAGCAGTTCTTC
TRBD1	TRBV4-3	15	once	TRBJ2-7	CASSQQPTGDYEQYF	TGCGCCAGCAGCCAACAACCGACAGGGGATTACGAGCAGTACTTC
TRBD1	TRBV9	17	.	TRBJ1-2	CASSAAGQGATNYGYTF	TGTGCCAGCAGCGCCGCCGGACAGGGCGCCACTAACTATGGCTACACCTTC
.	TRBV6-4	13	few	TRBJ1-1	CASSDYARAEAFF	TGTGCCAGCAGTGATTATGCGAGGGCTGAAGCTTTCTTT
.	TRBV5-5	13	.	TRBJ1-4	CASSSRGFEKLFF	TGTGCCAGCAGCTCAAGAGGGTTCGAAAAACTGTTTTTT
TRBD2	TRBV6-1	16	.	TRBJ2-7	CASSEATASGSYEQYF	TGTGCCAGCAGTGAAGCTACGGCTAGCGGCTCCTACGAGCAGTACTTC
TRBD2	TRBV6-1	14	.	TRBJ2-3	CASKPGTSYDTQYF	TGTGCCAGCAAACCCGGGACTAGCTACGATACGCAGTATTTT
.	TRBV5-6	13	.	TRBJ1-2	CASSAAANYGYTF	TGTGCCAGCAGCGCCGCGGCTAACTACGGCTACACCTTC
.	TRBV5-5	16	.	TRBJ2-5	CASSFRIGAPQETQYF	TGTGCCAGCAGCTTTAGAATAGGGGCGCCCCAAGAGACCCAGTACTTC
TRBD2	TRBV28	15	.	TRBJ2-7	CASSLLAGGRGEQYF	TGTGCCAGCAGTTTGCTAGCGGGGGGCCGGGGTGAGCAGTACTTC
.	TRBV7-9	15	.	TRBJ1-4	CASSSPQGFVEKLFF	TGTGCCAGCAGCTCTCCTCAGGGATTTGTCGAAAAACTGTTTTTT
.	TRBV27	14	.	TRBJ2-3	CASSFLAGTDTQYF	TGTGCCAGCAGTTTCTTAGCGGGCACAGATACGCAGTATTTT
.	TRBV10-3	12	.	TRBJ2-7	CAISPTDYEQYF	TGTGCCATCAGTCCGACAGATTACGAGCAGTACTTC
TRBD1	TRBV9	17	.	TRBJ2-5	CASSVARGLSSEETQYF	TGTGCCAGCAGCGTAGCTAGGGGGCTATCCTCGGAAGAGACCCAGTACTTC
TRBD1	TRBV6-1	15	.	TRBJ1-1	CASSADRIMNTEAFF	TGTGCCAGCAGTGCGGACAGGATTATGAACACTGAAGCTTTCTTT
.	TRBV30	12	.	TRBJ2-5	CAWGGKLETQYF	TGTGCCTGGGGGGGGAAACTCGAGACCCAGTACTTC
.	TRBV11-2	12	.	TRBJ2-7	CASSPPGYEQYF	TGTGCCAGCAGCCCCCCGGGCTACGAGCAGTACTTC
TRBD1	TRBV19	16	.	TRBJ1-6	CASSVTGGLKDSPLHF	TGTGCCAGTAGTGTGACAGGGGGCCTGAAAGATTCACCCCTCCACTTT